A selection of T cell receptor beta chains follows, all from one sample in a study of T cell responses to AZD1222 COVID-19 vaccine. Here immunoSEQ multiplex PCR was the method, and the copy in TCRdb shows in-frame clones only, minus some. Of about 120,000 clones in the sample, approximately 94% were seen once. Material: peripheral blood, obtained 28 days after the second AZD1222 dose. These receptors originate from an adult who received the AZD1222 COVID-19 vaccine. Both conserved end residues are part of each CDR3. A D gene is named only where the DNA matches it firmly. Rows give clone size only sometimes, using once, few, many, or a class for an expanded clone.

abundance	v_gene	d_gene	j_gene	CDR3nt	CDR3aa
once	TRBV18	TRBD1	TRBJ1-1	TGTGCCAGCTCACCCCTAGGGACAGCTGAAGCTTTCTTT	CASSPLGTAEAFF
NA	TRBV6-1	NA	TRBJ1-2	TGTGCCAGCAGTGATAAGCTGTTCGGTGGCTACACCTTC	CASSDKLFGGYTF
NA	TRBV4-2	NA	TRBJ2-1	TGTGCCAGCAGCCAGAGCGGGCTAGTGCTAAACAATGAGCAGTTCTTC	CASSQSGLVLNNEQFF
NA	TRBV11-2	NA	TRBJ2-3	TGTGCCAGCAGCTTAGACACCTTGCACGGAGATACGCAGTATTTT	CASSLDTLHGDTQYF
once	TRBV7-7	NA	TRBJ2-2	TGTGCTAGCAGTTATGGACCCTCCACCGGGGAGCTGTTTTTT	CASSYGPSTGELFF
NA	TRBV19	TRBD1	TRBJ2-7	TGTGCCAGTAGTAAGGACAGGGGGCCATACGAGCAGTACTTC	CASSKDRGPYEQYF
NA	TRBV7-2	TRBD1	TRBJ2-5	TGTGCCACCAAAGAGGGGGCGCAAGAGACCCAGTACTTC	CATKEGAQETQYF
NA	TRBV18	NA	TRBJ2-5	TGTGCCAGCTCACGGGCTGAGACACAAGAGACCCAGTACTTC	CASSRAETQETQYF
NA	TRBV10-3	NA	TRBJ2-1	TGTGCCATCAATCAGGGGACGACCTACAATGAGCAGTTCTTC	CAINQGTTYNEQFF
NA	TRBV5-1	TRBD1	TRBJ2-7	TGCGCCAGCAGCTCGACGGGACAGGGGTACTACGAGCAGTACTTC	CASSSTGQGYYEQYF
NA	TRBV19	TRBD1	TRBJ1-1	TGTGCCAGTAGTTCCTCACAGGGGATACCACTCAAGGGCAACACTGAAGCTTTCTTT	CASSSSQGIPLKGNTEAFF
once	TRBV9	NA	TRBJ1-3	TGTGCCAGCAGCGTAGGGGGCAGCTCTGGAAACACCATATATTTT	CASSVGGSSGNTIYF
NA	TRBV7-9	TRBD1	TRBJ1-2	TGTGCCAGCAGCACGGCGACAGGGATGTTCTATGGCTACACCTTC	CASSTATGMFYGYTF
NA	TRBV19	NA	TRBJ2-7	TGTGCCAGTAGTAGAACAGCCGCCTACGAGCAGTACTTC	CASSRTAAYEQYF
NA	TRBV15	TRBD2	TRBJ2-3	TGTGCCACCAGTATATTGCGGGAGGGCGCGCAGTATTTT	CATSILREGAQYF
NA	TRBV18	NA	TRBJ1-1	TGTGCCAGCTCACCTCTGGACACTACTGAAGCTTTCTTT	CASSPLDTTEAFF
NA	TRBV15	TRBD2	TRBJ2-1	TGTGCCACCAGCCCTACTAGCGGGAGACAGGAGCAGTTCTTC	CATSPTSGRQEQFF
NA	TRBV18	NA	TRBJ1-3	TGTGCCAGCTCACCAATACCAGGCTCTGGAAACACCATATATTTT	CASSPIPGSGNTIYF
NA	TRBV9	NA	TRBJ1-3	TGTGCCAGCAGCGACCCCTCTGGAAACACCATATATTTT	CASSDPSGNTIYF
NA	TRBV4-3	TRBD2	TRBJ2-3	TGCGCCAGCAGCCTCTCAGCGGGAGTGGTTGCAGATACGCAGTATTTT	CASSLSAGVVADTQYF
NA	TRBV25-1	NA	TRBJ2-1	TGTGCCAGCAGTCTACAGGGTCCCGCCAATGAGCAGTTCTTC	CASSLQGPANEQFF
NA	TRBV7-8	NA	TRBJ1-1	TGTGCCAGCAGCTTAGAAGTTGGCACTGAAGCTTTCTTT	CASSLEVGTEAFF
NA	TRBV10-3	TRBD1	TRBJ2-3	TGTGCCATCAGTGAGTTTCAGGGGGTGGGCACAGATACGCAGTATTTT	CAISEFQGVGTDTQYF
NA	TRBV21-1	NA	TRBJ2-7	TGTGCCAGCAGCAAACAGGCCGGCAGTAGCTCCTACGAGCAGTACTTC	CASSKQAGSSSYEQYF
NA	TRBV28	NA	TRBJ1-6	TGTGCCAGCAGTTTAGTGGGAATCCCACCCCTCCACTTT	CASSLVGIPPLHF
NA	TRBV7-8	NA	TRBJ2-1	TGTGCCAGCAGCTTAGCGCCTATAGCCTACAATGAGCAGTTCTTC	CASSLAPIAYNEQFF
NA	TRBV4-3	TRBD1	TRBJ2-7	TGCGCCAGCAGCCAAGATTCCTTAGCTTATGGGACAGACCACACAGAGCAGTACTTC	CASSQDSLAYGTDHTEQYF
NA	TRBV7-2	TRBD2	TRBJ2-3	TGTGCCAGCAGCTCGCCCCTGGGCGGGAGGCAGACAGATACGCAGTATTTT	CASSSPLGGRQTDTQYF
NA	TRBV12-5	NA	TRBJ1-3	TGTGCTAGTGGTTTGGTAGGCCAGCTCTCTGGAAACACCATATATTTT	CASGLVGQLSGNTIYF
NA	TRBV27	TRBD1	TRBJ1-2	TGTGCCAGCAGTTTTCGGAGACAGGGCGATTATGGCTACACCTTC	CASSFRRQGDYGYTF
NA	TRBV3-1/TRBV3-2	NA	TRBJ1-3	TGTGCCAGCAGGGACGGACAGTCCCGACTCTCTGGAAACACCATATATTTT	CASRDGQSRLSGNTIYF
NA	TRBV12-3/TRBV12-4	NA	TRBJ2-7	TGTGCCAGCAGTCGGAGGGCCTACGAGCAGTACTTC	CASSRRAYEQYF
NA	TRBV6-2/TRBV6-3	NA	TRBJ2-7	TGTGCCAGCAGCTCTTTCTCCTACGAGCAGTACTTC	CASSSFSYEQYF
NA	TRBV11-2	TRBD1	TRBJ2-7	TGTGCCAGCAGCTTGGGACAGGGTAGCCACGAGCAGTACTTC	CASSLGQGSHEQYF
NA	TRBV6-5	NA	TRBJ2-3	TGTGCCAGCAGTTACGATCGGGCGTTGGGCACAGATACGCAGTATTTT	CASSYDRALGTDTQYF
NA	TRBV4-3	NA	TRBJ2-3	TGCGCCAGCAGCCAAGATCGGGGGGCTGCGGGCAAGGGGGATACGCAGTATTTT	CASSQDRGAAGKGDTQYF
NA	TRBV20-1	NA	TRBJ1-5	TGCAGTGCTAGTGTTCTGAATCAGCCCCAGCATTTT	CSASVLNQPQHF
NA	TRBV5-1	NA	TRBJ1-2	TGCGCCAGCAGCCCCCACACAGGACTCTATGGCTACACCTTC	CASSPHTGLYGYTF
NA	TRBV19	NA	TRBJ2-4	TGTGCCAGTAGTGCCCACGGACAGCTATTAGCCAAAAACATTCAGTACTTC	CASSAHGQLLAKNIQYF
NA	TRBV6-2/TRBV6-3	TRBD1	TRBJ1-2	TGTGCCAGCAGTCGAGAGACTCCGGGACAGGGATATGGCTACACCTTC	CASSRETPGQGYGYTF
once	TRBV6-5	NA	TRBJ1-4	TGTGCCAGCAGACGGTATGATGCAACTAATGAAAAACTGTTTTTT	CASRRYDATNEKLFF
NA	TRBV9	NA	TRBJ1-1	TGTGCCAGCAGCGTAGCCCCGGGGGGCACTGAAGCTTTCTTT	CASSVAPGGTEAFF
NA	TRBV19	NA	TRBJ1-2	TGTGCCAGTAGTATAGAACATGGCTACACCTTC	CASSIEHGYTF
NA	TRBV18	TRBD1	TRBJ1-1	TGTGCCAGCTCACCGGACAGGGCGATAATAGCTGAAGCTTTCTTT	CASSPDRAIIAEAFF
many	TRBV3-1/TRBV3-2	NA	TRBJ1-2	TGTGCCAGCAGCCAACCTCCGTGGCAGATCGGCTACACCTTC	CASSQPPWQIGYTF
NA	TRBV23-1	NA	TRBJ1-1	TGCGCCAGCAGTCAACCGGTGAACACTGAAGCTTTCTTT	CASSQPVNTEAFF
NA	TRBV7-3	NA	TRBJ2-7	TGTGCCAGCAGCTTCCTCCTATGTCTCTTTTGCTACGAGCAGTACTTC	CASSFLLCLFCYEQYF
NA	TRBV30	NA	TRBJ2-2	TGTGCCTGGAGTGCCCAGCCCACCGGGGAGCTGTTTTTT	CAWSAQPTGELFF
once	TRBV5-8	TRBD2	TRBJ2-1	TGTGCCAGCAGCTTGACGGGGGGGCAAATTGCCCCCTACAATGAGCAGTTCTTC	CASSLTGGQIAPYNEQFF
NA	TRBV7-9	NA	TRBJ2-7	TGTGCCAGCAGCTTTGACCGATCCTACGAGCAGTACTTC	CASSFDRSYEQYF
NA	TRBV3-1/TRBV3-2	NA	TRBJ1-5	TGTGCCAGCAGCCAAGATCCATTTGGTACACCCCATCAGCCCCAGCATTTT	CASSQDPFGTPHQPQHF
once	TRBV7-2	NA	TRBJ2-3	TGTGCCAGCAGCTTAGAAGGCGGCCCCGGGGATACGCAGTATTTT	CASSLEGGPGDTQYF
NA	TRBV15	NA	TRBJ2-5	TGTGCCACCAAAGGAAGTCAAGAGACCCAGTACTTC	CATKGSQETQYF